Below are 12 T cell receptor beta chains sequenced from a single sample in a study of shared clonotypes between healthy human individuals. Assay used: immunoSEQ multiplex PCR; TCRdb lists only in-frame clones, some missing. There are about 2.3 million clones in the sample; about 90% occur only once, and 0.3% to 0.4% lies in the top ten. Sequences were obtained from naive CD4+ T cells from PBMCs. Subset specified: CD45RA+ positively selected. These receptors were obtained from a man aged 18-30 years in good health. Some clones in this sample may be carry-over from other donors' samples.

The chain joins TRBV28 to TRBJ2-4, with 7 positions matching TRBD2. The J segment lost 3 bases and the V segment lost 11 bases, leaving 10 bases of the junction unmatched. Per the germline V gene, CDR1 is MDHEN and CDR2 is SYDVKM. The CDR3 is 14 residues long. The CDR3 bases are TGTGCCGCCTCTTCGGGAGGAGTCAAAAACATTCAGTACTTC. As protein: CAASSGGVKNIQYF.

This chain connects TRBV5-6 to TRBJ2-5, with unresolved D. The last part of the DNA fits TRBJ2-7 better; the J call may be wrong. CDR1 and CDR2 from the germline V gene are SGHDT and YYEEEE. The CDR3 covers 14 residues. In DNA, the CDR3 is TGTGCCAGCATGGACCTGGGTCGGGCCTACGAGCAGTACTTC. It is translated as CASMDLGRAYEQYF.

This clone was found a few times. The chain joins TRBV16 to TRBJ1-1; D unclear. Deletions cut 1 base from V and 8 bases from J, with 5 bases between. There are 11 residues in the CDR3. CDR1 and CDR2 (germline): KGHSY, FQNENV. This CDR3 reads CASSQYEEAFF. CDR3 nucleotides: TGTGCCAGCAGCCAATATGAGGAAGCTTTCTTT.

The V call is TRBV2, the J call TRBJ2-5; D not resolved. The V gene's germline CDR1 is SNHLY and CDR2 FYNNEI. This CDR3 region has 13 residues. With 5 bases removed from V and 5 bases from J, the gap between germline ends came to 12 bases. The CDR3 loop reads CASSTSQVETQYF. The CDR3 nucleotides read TGTGCCAGCAGTACGTCCCAGGTGGAGACCCAGTACTTC.

On this clone itself: Other nucleotide sequences from this sample produce the same CDR3. The CDR3 spells CASSPGLVETQYF. The DNA of the CDR3 is TGCGCCAGCAGCCCCGGACTAGTAGAGACCCAGTACTTC. The chain carries TRBV5-1 and TRBJ2-5, with 7 positions matching TRBD2. V lost 4 bases, J lost 4 bases, and 4 bases stayed unmatched. Germline CDR1 is SGHRS and CDR2 is YFSETQ. This CDR3 is built from 13 residues.

The rearrangement links TRBV6-5 to TRBJ2-7; 10 bases line up with TRBD2. The CDR3 contains 14 residues. J was trimmed by 2 bases and V by 7 bases; bases with no gene match: 5. The germline CDR1 and CDR2 sequences are MNHEY and SVGAGI. CDR3 sequence reads: CASIDSGRTYEQYF. Here the CDR3 DNA reads TGTGCCAGCATTGATAGCGGGAGGACCTACGAGCAGTACTTC.

This clone turned up a few times. The rearrangement joins TRBV6-4 to TRBJ2-1; 7 bases are a match to TRBD2. The ends lost 5 bases at V and 0 bases at J; junction bases unmatched: 4. Germline lookup yields CDR1 MRHNA and CDR2 SNTAGT. The CDR3 is 15 residues long. CDR3 sequence: CASSSSGSSYNEQFF. The DNA for the CDR3 is TGTGCCAGCAGTTCTAGCGGTAGCTCCTACAATGAGCAGTTCTTC.

This clone appeared once. The genes are TRBV9 and TRBJ2-7; D gene unclear. The CDR3 spans 16 residues. The V gene's germline CDR1 is SGDLS and CDR2 YYNGEE. V lost 0 bases and J lost 0, with 13 bases in between. The DNA for the CDR3 is TGTGCCAGCAGCGTAGCGTCCTCTCCACTCTCCTACGAGCAGTACTTC. Translating gives CASSVASSPLSYEQYF. The full variable domain, completed using reference TRBV9 and TRBJ2-7, is DSGVTQTPKHLITATGQRVTLRCSPRSGDLSVYWYQQSLDQGLQFLIQYYNGEERAKGNILERFSAQQFPDLHSELNLSSLELGDSALYFCASSVASSPLSYEQYFGPGTRLTVT.

The chain has TRBV28 and TRBJ2-2, with TRBD2 matching over 8 bases. The CDR3 has 16 amino acids. Germline V gives CDR1 MDHEN, CDR2 SYDVKM. J lost 7 bases, V lost 5 bases, and 12 bases had no gene match. CDR3 nucleotide sequence: TGTGCCAGCAGTCCGCCGACTAGCGTCGGGGTCGGGGAGCTGTTTTTT. This encodes CASSPPTSVGVGELFF.

CDR3 loop: CASSRGLADQETQYF. The CDR3 coding sequence is TGTGCCAGCAGCCGGGGACTAGCGGACCAAGAGACCCAGTACTTC. V usage is TRBV5-4 and J usage is TRBJ2-5; 11 bases align to TRBD2. After removal of 4 bases from V and 0 bases from J, the junction contained 2 bases not matched to a gene. The germline CDR1 and CDR2 sequences are SGHNT and YYREEE (reference sequence). CDR3 length equals 15 residues.

The chain has TRBV27 and TRBJ1-4; weak D call: TRBD1 (6 bases). This CDR3 spans 13 amino acids. Trimming left V 8 bases short and J 8 bases short, with 15 bases between. Germline V gene sequence: CDR1 MNHEY, CDR2 SMNVEV (reference sequence). The CDR3 sequence is CASCPGAREKLFF. CDR3 DNA: TGTGCCAGCTGTCCAGGGGCGCGAGAAAAACTGTTTTTT.

CDR3 amino acids: CAWRGGSLGNTIYF. Written as DNA, the CDR3 is TGTGCCTGGAGGGGGGGGTCCTTGGGAAACACCATATATTTT. The rearrangement links TRBV30 to TRBJ1-3, with a weak D call TRBD1 (5 bases). The germline V gene has CDR1 GTSNPN and CDR2 SVGIG (reference sequence). Trimming left V 3 bases short and J 4 bases short, with 13 bases between. The CDR3 has 14 amino acids.